This entry lists 4 T cell receptor beta chains sequenced from one sample in a study of blood T cell repertoires in COVID-19 (dated by TCRdb to 2018 to 2020). Receptor amplification or capture employed the immunoSEQ multiplex PCR assay. As stored in TCRdb, this immuneACCESS dataset retains in-frame rearrangements with V and J assigned. A fraction of the clones does not appear; measured against another copy, unresolved V genes explain less than half of the discrepancy, and the remainder lacks a known reason. This sample is represented by 200,000 to 300,000 clones; 81% of them were singletons. Of the sample, about 8% is held by the ten largest clones. Material for sequencing was peripheral blood. These TCRs come from a woman older than 75 with acute or convalescent COVID-19.

The rearrangement uses TRBV12-2 and TRBJ1-3; the table names TRBD1, a call not compared with the DNA. TRBV12-2 is recorded as a pseudogene. This CDR3 contains 21 residues. In nucleotides, the CDR3 is TGTGCAAGTCGCTTAGGATTCCGGACAGGGAACTCCCCTATCTCTGGAAACACCATATATTTT. It yields the protein CASRLGFRTGNSPISGNTIYF.

DNA for the CDR3: TGTGCCAGCAGTTCCCGGACAGGGGTTTTCAATGAGCAGTTCTTC. It specifies CASSSRTGVFNEQFF. The V and J genes are TRBV27 and TRBJ2-1; 9 nucleotides agree with TRBD1. CDR1 is MNHEY and CDR2 is SMNVEV in the germline V gene (reference sequence). The CDR3 covers 15 residues. Trimming cost V 4 bases and J 6 bases; bases outside gene matches: 7.

The rearrangement joins TRBV9 to TRBJ1-4; tentative D call: TRBD1 (6 bases). Germline lookup yields CDR1 SGDLS and CDR2 YYNGEE. The CDR3 spans 15 residues. Trimming cost V 0 bases and J 11 bases, with 17 bases left between them. CDR3 sequence (DNA): TGTGCCAGCAGCGTAGCCCCGGACAGACCCGATAAACTGTTTTTT. Its translation: CASSVAPDRPDKLFF.

This chain connects TRBV18 to TRBJ1-2; D might be TRBD1 (6 bases). Deletions cut 4 bases from V and 2 bases from J, with 11 bases between. Germline values: CDR1 KGHSH, CDR2 LQKENI. The CDR3 is made up of 14 amino acids. The DNA of the CDR3 is TGTGCCAGCTCACTGACAGGATCGAACTATGGCTACACCTTC. Its translation: CASSLTGSNYGYTF.